There are a few counts of the clone carrying this T cell receptor beta chain. The antigen is undetermined. The sample comes from a study of cytomegalovirus exposure and HLA in healthy donors. Germline V CDR1 and CDR2: SGHNT, YENEEA. V shed 5 bases and J 3 bases; nucleotides not matched to a gene: 6. This CDR3 has 15 amino acids. Findings of the study overall: Researchers reported that three CMV-associated chains were confirmed in vitro as CMV antigen-specific. The authors later found HLA-associated TCR beta chains more clonally expanded than equally common others.

The PCR employed 60 Vbeta primers together with 13 Jbeta primers. Assay used: immunoSEQ multiplex PCR; TCRdb lists only in-frame clones, some missing. The table shows around 90,000 clones, with roughly 60% occurring only once. What was sequenced was PBMCs. The chain couples TRBV11-3 to TRBJ2-5, with TRBD2 matching 10 bases. This TCR derives from a human donor in good health. This CDR3 reads CASSPGTSAEETQYF. CDR3 sequence (DNA): TGTGCCAGCAGCCCGGGGACTAGCGCGGAAGAGACCCAGTACTTC.